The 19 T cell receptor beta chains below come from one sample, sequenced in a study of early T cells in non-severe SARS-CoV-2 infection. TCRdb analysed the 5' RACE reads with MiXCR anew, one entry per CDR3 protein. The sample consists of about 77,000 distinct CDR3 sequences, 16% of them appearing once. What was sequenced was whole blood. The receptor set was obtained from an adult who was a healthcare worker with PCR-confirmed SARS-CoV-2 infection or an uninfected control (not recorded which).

Here the CDR3 reads CSAKSGTSVNEQFF. CDR3 bases: TGCAGTGCCAAATCCGGGACTAGCGTAAATGAGCAGTTCTTC. The chain joins TRBV20-1 to TRBJ2-1; 10 positions agree with TRBD2. Germline CDR1 DFQATT, CDR2 SNEGSKA (reference sequence). This CDR3 has 14 residues. V lost 6 bases to trimming and J lost 7 bases; unmatched junction nucleotides: 9.

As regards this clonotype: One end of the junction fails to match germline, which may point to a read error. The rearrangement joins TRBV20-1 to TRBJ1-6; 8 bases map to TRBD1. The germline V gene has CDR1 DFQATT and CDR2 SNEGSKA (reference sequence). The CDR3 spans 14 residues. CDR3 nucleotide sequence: TGCGGTGCTATGCGGACAGGGTATAATTCACCCCTCCACTTT. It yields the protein CGAMRTGYNSPLHF.

This CDR3 is CASSLGASEQYF. CDR3 DNA: TGTGCCAGCAGTCTGGGGGCCTCCGAGCAGTACTTC. The J gene is TRBJ2-7, the V gene TRBV11-2; TRBD1 is a possible D gene (6 bases). The length of the CDR3 is 12 residues. The V gene's germline CDR1 is SGHAT and CDR2 FQNNGV. V lost 6 bases to trimming and J lost 6 bases, with 12 bases between them.

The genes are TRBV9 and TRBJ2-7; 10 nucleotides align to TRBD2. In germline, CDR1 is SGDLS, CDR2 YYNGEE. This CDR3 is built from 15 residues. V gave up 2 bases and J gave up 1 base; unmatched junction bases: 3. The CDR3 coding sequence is TGTGCCAGCAGCGTCTCAGCGGGAGGGTCCTACGAGCAGTACTTC. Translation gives CASSVSAGGSYEQYF.

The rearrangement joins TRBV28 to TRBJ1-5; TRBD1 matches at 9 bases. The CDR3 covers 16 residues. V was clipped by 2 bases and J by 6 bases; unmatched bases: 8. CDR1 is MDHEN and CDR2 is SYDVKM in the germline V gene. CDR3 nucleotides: TGTGCCAGCAGTTTAGCGGGACAGGGTCGGGGTCAGCCCCAGCATTTT. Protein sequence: CASSLAGQGRGQPQHF.

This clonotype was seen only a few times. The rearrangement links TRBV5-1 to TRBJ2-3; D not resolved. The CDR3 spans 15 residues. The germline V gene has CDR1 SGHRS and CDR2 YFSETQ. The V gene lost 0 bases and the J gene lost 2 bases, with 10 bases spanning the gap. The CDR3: CASSLGGPPTDTQYF. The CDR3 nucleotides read TGCGCCAGCAGCTTGGGAGGACCACCCACAGATACGCAGTATTTT. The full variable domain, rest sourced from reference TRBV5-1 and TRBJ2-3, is KAGVTQTPRYLIKTRGQQVTLSCSPISGHRSVSWYQQTPGQGLQFLFEYFSETQRNKGNFPGRFSGRQFSNSRSEMNVSTLELGDSALYLCASSLGGPPTDTQYFGPGTRLTVL.

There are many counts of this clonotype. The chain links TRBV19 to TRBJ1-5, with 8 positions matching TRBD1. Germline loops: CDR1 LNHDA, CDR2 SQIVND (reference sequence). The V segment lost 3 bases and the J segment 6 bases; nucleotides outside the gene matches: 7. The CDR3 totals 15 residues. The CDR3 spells CASSIKQGAGQPQHF. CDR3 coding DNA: TGTGCCAGTAGTATCAAGCAGGGGGCTGGTCAGCCCCAGCATTTT. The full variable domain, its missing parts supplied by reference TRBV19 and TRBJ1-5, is DGGITQSPKYLFRKEGQNVTLSCEQNLNHDAMYWYRQDPGQGLRLIYYSQIVNDFQKGDIAEGYSVSREKKESFPLTVTSAQKNPTAFYLCASSIKQGAGQPQHFGDGTRLSIL.

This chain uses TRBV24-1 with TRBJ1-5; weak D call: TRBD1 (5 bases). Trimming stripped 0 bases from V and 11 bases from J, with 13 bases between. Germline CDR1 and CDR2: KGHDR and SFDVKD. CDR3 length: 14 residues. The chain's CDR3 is CATSDLQGTRAQHF. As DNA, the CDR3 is TGTGCCACCAGTGATTTGCAAGGGACGAGGGCCCAGCATTTT.

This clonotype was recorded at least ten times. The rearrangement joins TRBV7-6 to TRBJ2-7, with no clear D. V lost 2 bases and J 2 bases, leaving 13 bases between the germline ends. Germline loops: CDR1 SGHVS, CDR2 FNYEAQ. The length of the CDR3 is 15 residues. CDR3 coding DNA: TGTGCCAGCAGCTTATGGTCAGATTCTACCTACGAGCAGTACTTC. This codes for CASSLWSDSTYEQYF.

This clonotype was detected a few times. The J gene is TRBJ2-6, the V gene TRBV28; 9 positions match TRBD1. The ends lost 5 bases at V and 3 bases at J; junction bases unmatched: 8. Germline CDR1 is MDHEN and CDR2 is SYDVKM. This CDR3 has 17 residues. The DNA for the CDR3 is TGTGCCAGCAGTCCGGGACAGGGATTATATGGGGCCAACGTCCTGACTTTC. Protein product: CASSPGQGLYGANVLTF.

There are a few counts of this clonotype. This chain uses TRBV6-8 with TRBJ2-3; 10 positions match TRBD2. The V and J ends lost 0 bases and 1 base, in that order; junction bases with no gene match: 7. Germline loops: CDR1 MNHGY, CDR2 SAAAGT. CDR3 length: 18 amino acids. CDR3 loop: CASSYSYASGSCTDTQYF. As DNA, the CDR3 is TGTGCCAGCAGTTACTCGTATGCTAGCGGGAGTTGCACAGATACGCAGTATTTT.

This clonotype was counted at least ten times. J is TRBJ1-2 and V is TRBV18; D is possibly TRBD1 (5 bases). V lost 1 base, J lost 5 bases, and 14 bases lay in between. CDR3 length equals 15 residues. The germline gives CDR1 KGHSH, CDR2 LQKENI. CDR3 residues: CASSPRSDIRYGYTF. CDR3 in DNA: TGTGCCAGCTCACCACGGTCGGACATTAGATATGGCTACACCTTC.

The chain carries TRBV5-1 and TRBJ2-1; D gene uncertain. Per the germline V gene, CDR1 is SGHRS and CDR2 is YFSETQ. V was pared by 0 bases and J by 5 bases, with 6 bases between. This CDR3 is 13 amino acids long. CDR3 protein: CASSLGTDNEQFF. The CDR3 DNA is TGCGCCAGCAGCTTGGGGACCGACAATGAGCAGTTCTTC.

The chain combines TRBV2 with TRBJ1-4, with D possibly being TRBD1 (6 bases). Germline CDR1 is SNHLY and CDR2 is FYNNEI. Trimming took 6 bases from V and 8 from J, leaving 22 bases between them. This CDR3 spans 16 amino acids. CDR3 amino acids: CASSGIQGLVEEKLFF. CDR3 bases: TGTGCCAGCAGCGGAATACAGGGCCTCGTAGAAGAAAAACTGTTTTTT.

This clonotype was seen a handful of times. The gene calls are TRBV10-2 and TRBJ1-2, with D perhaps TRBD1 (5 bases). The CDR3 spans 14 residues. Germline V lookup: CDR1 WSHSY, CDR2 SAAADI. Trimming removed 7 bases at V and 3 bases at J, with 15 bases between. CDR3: CASKGTRAHYGYTF. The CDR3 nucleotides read TGCGCCAGCAAAGGGACCCGCGCTCACTATGGCTACACCTTC.

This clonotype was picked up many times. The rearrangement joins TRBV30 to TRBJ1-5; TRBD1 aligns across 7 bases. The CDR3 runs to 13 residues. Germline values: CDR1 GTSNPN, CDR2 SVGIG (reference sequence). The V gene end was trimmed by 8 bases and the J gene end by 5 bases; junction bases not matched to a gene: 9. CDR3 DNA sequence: TGTGCCGCGCAGGGACAGCGGGATCAGCCCCAGCATTTT. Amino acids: CAAQGQRDQPQHF.

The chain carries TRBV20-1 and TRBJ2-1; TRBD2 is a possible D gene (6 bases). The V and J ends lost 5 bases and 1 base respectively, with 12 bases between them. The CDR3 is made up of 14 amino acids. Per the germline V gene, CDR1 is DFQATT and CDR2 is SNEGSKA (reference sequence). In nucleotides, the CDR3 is TGCAGTGCTCCTGTAGCGGCATCCTACAATGAGCAGTTCTTC. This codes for CSAPVAASYNEQFF.

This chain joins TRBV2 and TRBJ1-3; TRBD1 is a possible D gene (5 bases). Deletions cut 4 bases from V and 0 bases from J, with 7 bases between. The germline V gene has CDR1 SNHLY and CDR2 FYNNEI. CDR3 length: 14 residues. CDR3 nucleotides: TGTGCCAGCAGTGTGACAGCCTCTGGAAACACCATATATTTT. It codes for CASSVTASGNTIYF.

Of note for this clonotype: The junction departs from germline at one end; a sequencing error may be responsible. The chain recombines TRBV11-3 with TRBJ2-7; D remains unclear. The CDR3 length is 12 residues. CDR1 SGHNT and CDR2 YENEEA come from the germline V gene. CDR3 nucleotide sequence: TGTGCCTGCAGCCAACCAAGTAACGAGCAGTACTTC. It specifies CACSQPSNEQYF.